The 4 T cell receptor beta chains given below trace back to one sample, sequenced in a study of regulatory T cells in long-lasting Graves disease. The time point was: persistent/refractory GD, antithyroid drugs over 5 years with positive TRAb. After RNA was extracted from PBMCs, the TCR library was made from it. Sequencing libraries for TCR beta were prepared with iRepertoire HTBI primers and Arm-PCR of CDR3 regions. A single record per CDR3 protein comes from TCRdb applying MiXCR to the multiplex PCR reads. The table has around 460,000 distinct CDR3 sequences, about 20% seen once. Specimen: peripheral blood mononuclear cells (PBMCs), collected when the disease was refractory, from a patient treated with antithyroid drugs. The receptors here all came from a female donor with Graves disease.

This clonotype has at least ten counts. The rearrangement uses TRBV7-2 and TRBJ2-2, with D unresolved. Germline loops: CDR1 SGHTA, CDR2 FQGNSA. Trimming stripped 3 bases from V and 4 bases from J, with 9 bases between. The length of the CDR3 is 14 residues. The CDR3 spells CASSFYTSTGELFF. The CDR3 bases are TGTGCCAGCAGCTTCTACACGTCCACCGGGGAGCTGTTTTTT.

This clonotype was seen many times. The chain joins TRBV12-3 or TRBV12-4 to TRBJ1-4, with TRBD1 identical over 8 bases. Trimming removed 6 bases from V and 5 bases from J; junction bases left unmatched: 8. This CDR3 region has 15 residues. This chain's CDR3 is CASSHSRTGNEKLFF. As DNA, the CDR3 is TGTGCCAGCAGCCACTCAAGGACAGGGAATGAAAAACTGTTTTTT.

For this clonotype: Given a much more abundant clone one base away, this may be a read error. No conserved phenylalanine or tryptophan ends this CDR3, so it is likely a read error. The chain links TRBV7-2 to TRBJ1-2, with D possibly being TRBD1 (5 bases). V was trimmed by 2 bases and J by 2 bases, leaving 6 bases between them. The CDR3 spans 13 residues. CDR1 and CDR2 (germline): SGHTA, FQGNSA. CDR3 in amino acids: CASSLKGNYGYTL. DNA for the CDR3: TGTGCCAGCAGCTTAAAGGGGAACTATGGCTACACCCTC.

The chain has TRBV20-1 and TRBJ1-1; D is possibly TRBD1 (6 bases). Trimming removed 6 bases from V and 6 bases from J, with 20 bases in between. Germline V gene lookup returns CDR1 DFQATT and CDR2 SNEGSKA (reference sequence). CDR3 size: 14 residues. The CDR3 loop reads CSAQRGIQDSEAFF. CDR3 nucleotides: TGCAGTGCCCAGAGGGGGATCCAAGACTCTGAAGCTTTCTTT.